The rows below give T cell receptor beta chains drawn from one sample of a study of spatial heterogeneity in lung cancer. One entry per CDR3 protein, called by TCRdb with MiXCR from the 5' RACE reads. There are around 120,000 distinct CDR3 sequences in the sample; 12% occur only once, and roughly 17% lies in the top ten. Sequences were derived from PBMCs, sampled at follow-up. The receptors come from a male donor with early-stage non-small cell lung cancer. Both conserved end residues are part of each CDR3. The D gene is left open where the match is weak. A clone size is listed for some rows: how often the clone was seen (once, few, many), or a class if it is expanded.

>TRBD1|TRBJ2-5|TRBV7-9|few
TGTGCCAGCAGCCTGGGACAGTTGTACCAAGAGACCCAGTACTTC
CASSLGQLYQETQYF
>.|TRBJ1-4|TRBV4-2|many
TGTGCCAGCAGCCAAGATTGGAGGATTTCAACTAATGAAAAACTGTTTTTT
CASSQDWRISTNEKLFF
>.|TRBJ2-7|TRBV4-3|many
TGCGCCAGCAGCCAAGATATTCAGGGGTGGAACGAGCAGTACTTC
CASSQDIQGWNEQYF
>TRBD1|TRBJ1-1|TRBV11-3|.
TGTGCCAGCAATCTACAGGGGGCCTACACTGAAGCTTTCTTT
CASNLQGAYTEAFF
>.|TRBJ2-7|TRBV29-1|many
TGCAGCGTCCTTGAGGGTTACGAGCAGTACTTC
CSVLEGYEQYF
>TRBD1|TRBJ2-4|TRBV5-1|.
TGCGCCAGCAGCTTGGGACAGGGGAAAAACATTCAGTACTTC
CASSLGQGKNIQYF
>.|TRBJ1-3|TRBV7-2|.
TGTGCCAGCAGCTTATCCCAAAACACCATATATTTT
CASSLSQNTIYF
>.|TRBJ1-5|TRBV20-1|many
TGCAGTGCTGGGGATCATGAAGCCCAGCATTTT
CSAGDHEAQHF
>.|TRBJ1-2|TRBV6-5|.
TGTGCCAGCACCCACGGGGGGGGGCGGACCCACTATGGCTACACCTTC
CASTHGGGRTHYGYTF
>TRBD1|TRBJ1-1|TRBV29-1|.
TGCAGCGTCGCTACAGGGGGCGCGGGCGCTTTCTTT
CSVATGGAGAFF
>.|TRBJ2-3|TRBV6-6|.
TGTGCCAGCACAAAGGGGAGATACACAGATACGCAGTATTTT
CASTKGRYTDTQYF
>.|TRBJ1-1|TRBV28|few
TGTGCCAGCACTACAGCGTCGAACACTGAAGCTTTCTTT
CASTTASNTEAFF
>.|TRBJ1-4|TRBV2|few
TGTGCCAGCAGTGTTCTGATCTTGGGAGGGGGGATTTTT
CASSVLILGGGIF
>.|TRBJ2-1|TRBV7-2|many
TGTGCCAGCAGCCCAGACAAGGATGAGCAGTTCTTC
CASSPDKDEQFF
>TRBD2|TRBJ2-3|TRBV7-8|few
TGTGCCAGCACCCTAAACCCCGCTAGCGGACGCACAGATACGCAGTATTTT
CASTLNPASGRTDTQYF
>.|TRBJ2-1|TRBV19|.
TGTGCCACTAGACAGGTCCATGAGCAGTTCTTC
CATRQVHEQFF
>.|TRBJ2-7|TRBV12-3/TRBV12-4|few
TGTGCCAGCTCAGGACTCCTCTACGAGCAGTACTTC
CASSGLLYEQYF
>.|TRBJ2-3|TRBV28|few
TGTGCCAGCGGGACATCAGATACGCAGTATTTT
CASGTSDTQYF
>.|TRBJ1-5|TRBV15|once
TGTGCCACCAGCAGCCGAGGGCCCAATCAGCCCCAGCATTTT
CATSSRGPNQPQHF
>.|TRBJ1-5|TRBV12-3/TRBV12-4|.
TGTGCCAGCAGTCCCCCGGGGGGAAACGGCAATCAGCCCCAGCATTTT
CASSPPGGNGNQPQHF
>TRBD1|TRBJ2-7|TRBV28|many
TGTGCCAGCAGTTTATCACCCCCCCTCAGGACAGGCCGAAGGAACGAGCAGTACTTC
CASSLSPPLRTGRRNEQYF
>.|TRBJ2-7|TRBV20-1|few
TGCAGGGCGGGACAGAGCTCCTACGAGCAGTACTTC
CRAGQSSYEQYF
>.|TRBJ1-1|TRBV6-1|.
TGTGCCAGCAGTGAAACCCTGGGCCCTGAAGCTTTCTTT
CASSETLGPEAFF
>.|TRBJ2-2|TRBV7-9|few
TGTGCCAGCAGCCAAATATGGGGAAACACCGGGGAGCTGTTTTTT
CASSQIWGNTGELFF
>TRBD2|TRBJ2-7|TRBV7-2|few
TGTGCCAGCAGCGTTCGGACTAGCGGGGGAGAGCAGTACTTC
CASSVRTSGGEQYF
>.|TRBJ2-7|TRBV7-2|few
TGTGCCAGCAGCCCCGTCTCCTACGAGCAGTACTTC
CASSPVSYEQYF